The T cell receptor (beta chain) described here comes from a study of T cells in Graves' hyperthyroidism and ophthalmopathy. Comment on this clonotype: No antigen is known for it.

TCR beta CDR3 region amplification was performed from RNA transcripts. Using the HTBI primer set, a first-round RT-PCR was run on the TCR CDR3. TCRdb passed the multiplex PCR reads through MiXCR, listing each CDR3 protein once. Of hundreds of thousands of distinct CDR3 sequences listed, approximately 14% were seen once; the top ten hold roughly a tenth. This CDR3 is built from 15 residues. The J segment lost 1 base and the V segment lost 3 bases, leaving 3 bases of the junction unmatched. The V gene's germline CDR1 is SGHTA and CDR2 FQGTGA. Orbital computed tomography and thyroid ultrasound, together with serum TRAb and thyroxine and clinical symptoms, were used for diagnoses. Under 12 ml fresh peripheral blood yielded the PBMCs. Overall study findings and caveats: Model output signaled ophthalmopathy a median 6.5 months ahead of onset. Clonotypes that were expanded in thyroid above 0.001 mostly appeared in blood too.

Sequences were obtained from blood. The source of this sequence is a woman younger than 35 with Graves' hyperthyroidism. V usage is TRBV7-3 and J usage is TRBJ2-1, with TRBD2 matching 7 bases. The CDR3 DNA reads as TGTGCCAGCAGCTTTAGCGGGCGATCCTACAATGAGCAGTTCTTC. Amino acid sequence: CASSFSGRSYNEQFF. The full variable domain, completed using reference TRBV7-3 and TRBJ2-1, is GAGVSQTPSNKVTEKGKYVELRCDPISGHTALYWYRQSLGQGPEFLIYFQGTGAADDSGLPNDRFFAVRPEGSVSTLKIQRTERGDSAVYLCASSFSGRSYNEQFFGPGTRLTVL.